This TCR beta chain was observed in a study of blood T cell repertoires in COVID-19. Study-wide context: Donors in the United States, Italy and Spain gave samples during acute or convalescent COVID-19. In each case, the material was cDNA or gDNA derived from T cells, B-cell-depleted T cells, or PBMCs.

Source study methods: Amplification with reference gene primers provided the estimates of nucleated cell counts. The protocol was immunoSEQ multiplex PCR, while the TCRdb copy is restricted to in-frame clones and leaves out a portion. V, J and clone size are those of that table, while D and trimming were read from the DNA. The table has 95,000 to 150,000 clones, 88% seen once. CDR3 length: 12 amino acids. Germline CDR1 and CDR2: KGHSH and LQKENI. Trimming took 5 bases from V and 15 from J, leaving 17 bases between them. Sequenced: peripheral blood. The TCR comes from a human donor in a cohort sampled during active COVID-19. This chain uses TRBV18 with TRBJ2-1, with a weak D call TRBD2 (5 bases). The CDR3 protein is CASSLPDSVPFF. CDR3 in DNA: TGTGCCAGCTCATTACCGGACTCTGTTCCGTTCTTC.